Shown below are 31 T cell receptor beta chains from a single sample sequenced in a study of cytomegalovirus exposure and HLA in healthy donors. Use of 60 Vbeta and 13 Jbeta primers characterized the PCR. Here immunoSEQ multiplex PCR was the method, and the copy in TCRdb shows in-frame clones only, minus some. The data contain over 100,000 clones, 79% of them singletons. Source material: PBMCs. These receptor sequences come from a woman between 18 and 29 years old in good health and CMV-seropositive.

The CDR3 sequence: CASSLVGGGPDEQYF. The CDR3 DNA reads as TGTGCCAGCAGCTTAGTTGGGGGAGGGCCGGACGAGCAGTACTTC. This sequence joins TRBV7-6 and TRBJ2-7; 7 nucleotides match TRBD2. After removal of 1 base from V and 5 bases from J, the junction contained 8 bases not matched to a gene. CDR3 size: 15 residues. CDR1 is SGHVS and CDR2 is FNYEAQ in the germline V gene.

The V gene is TRBV5-1, the J gene TRBJ1-2; D is perhaps TRBD1 (6 bases). Germline CDR1 reads SGHRS; CDR2 reads YFSETQ. V dropped 3 bases and J dropped 4 bases, with 13 bases sitting between them. The CDR3 has 14 amino acids. CDR3 in DNA: TGCGCCAGCAGCTCCTCGGACAGAAGCTATGGCTACACCTTC. Its translation is CASSSSDRSYGYTF. Full variable domain (remainder filled in from reference TRBV5-1 and TRBJ1-2): KAGVTQTPRYLIKTRGQQVTLSCSPISGHRSVSWYQQTPGQGLQFLFEYFSETQRNKGNFPGRFSGRQFSNSRSEMNVSTLELGDSALYLCASSSSDRSYGYTFGSGTRLTVV.

About this clone itself: This sample also contains other DNA sequences that code for the same CDR3. V usage is TRBV19 and J usage is TRBJ1-1; 9 bases agree with TRBD1. Germline V gives CDR1 LNHDA, CDR2 SQIVND (reference sequence). V dropped 11 bases and J dropped 1; count of bases not matched to a gene: 5. The CDR3 has 13 residues. CDR3 nucleotide sequence: TGTGCCTTGGCGGGACAGGGGAACACTGAAGCTTTCTTT. Protein sequence: CALAGQGNTEAFF.

V usage is TRBV5-6 and J usage is TRBJ2-5, with D possibly matching TRBD2 (5 bases). The CDR3 sequence is 14 residues long. Germline assignment: CDR1 SGHDT and CDR2 YYEEEE. Trimming left V 2 bases short and J 2 bases short, with 10 bases between. The CDR3 sequence is CASSLDYVQETQYF. CDR3 nucleotide sequence: TGTGCCAGCAGCTTAGACTACGTACAAGAGACCCAGTACTTC.

The chain uses TRBV6-6 and TRBJ1-2; D ambiguous. CDR1 and CDR2 from the germline V gene are MNHNY and SVGAGI (reference sequence). The CDR3 length is 13 residues. V lost 2 bases to trimming and J lost 8 bases, with 12 bases between them. As DNA, the CDR3 is TGTGCCAGCAGTTACGAAGGCATGAGGGGCTACACCTTC. This codes for CASSYEGMRGYTF.

On this clone itself: An end of the junction differs from the germline gene, which may be a read error. The genes are TRBV7-7 and TRBJ1-4; D is unresolved. CDR3 length: 13 amino acids. Germline V gives CDR1 SSHAT, CDR2 FNYEAQ (reference sequence). The DNA for the CDR3 is TGTGCTAGCAGCGTATCGTATAATGAAAAACTGTTTTTT. Protein product: CASSVSYNEKLFF.

The V gene is TRBV6-6, the J gene TRBJ1-2; D uncertain. The germline CDR1 and CDR2 sequences are MNHNY and SVGAGI (reference sequence). This CDR3 is 13 amino acids long. Deletions cut 0 bases from V and 4 bases from J, with 6 bases between. The CDR3 bases are TGTGCCAGCAGTTACTCGTTGAGCTATGGCTACACCTTC. Encoded protein: CASSYSLSYGYTF.

This chain uses TRBV5-1 with TRBJ2-4, with D uncertain. CDR1 SGHRS and CDR2 YFSETQ come from the germline V gene. Deletions cut 0 bases from V and 8 bases from J, with 18 bases between. CDR3 length equals 16 residues. CDR3 nucleotides: TGCGCCAGCAGCTTGGCCGGTGCAGGCCTGGGTGACATTCAGTACTTC. Its translation is CASSLAGAGLGDIQYF.

This clone has only one observation. The chain employs TRBV6-5 and TRBJ1-2; the match to TRBD1 covers 10 bases. This CDR3 region has 13 residues. Germline V gives CDR1 MNHEY, CDR2 SVGAGI. Trimming took 6 bases from V and 4 from J; bases not matched to a gene: 2. CDR3 bases: TGTGCCAGCAGATGGGACAGGGGCTATGGCTACACCTTC. Amino acids: CASRWDRGYGYTF.

This clone was recorded only once. The V call is TRBV10-1, the J call TRBJ2-2; D uncertain. The germline CDR1 and CDR2 sequences are WNHNN and SYGVQD (reference sequence). The CDR3 consists of 13 residues. Deletions cut 3 bases from V and 5 bases from J, with 7 bases between. In DNA, the CDR3 is TGCGCCAGCAGTGACAGGTGGACCGGGGAGCTGTTTTTT. Translation gives CASSDRWTGELFF.

V and J are TRBV10-3 and TRBJ2-7; D might be TRBD2 (5 bases). V was shortened by 7 bases and J by 3 bases, with 16 bases between the two germline ends. From germline, CDR1 is ENHRY and CDR2 SYGVKD. CDR3 length: 14 amino acids. DNA of the CDR3: TGTGCCATCAAATCCAGCGGATACAACTACGAGCAGTACTTC. This translates into CAIKSSGYNYEQYF.

This chain joins TRBV5-1 and TRBJ2-5; a weak D match, TRBD1 (6 bases). This CDR3 region has 16 residues. Germline V gene sequence: CDR1 SGHRS, CDR2 YFSETQ. Trimming shortened V by 1 base and J by 6 bases, and 19 bases separated the two germline ends. Here the CDR3 reads CASSLNRVGRVQTQYF. CDR3 nucleotide sequence: TGCGCCAGCAGCTTGAACAGGGTGGGGCGCGTGCAGACCCAGTACTTC.

The rearrangement joins TRBV7-6 to TRBJ1-2; 7 positions agree with TRBD1. Trimming at V came to 5 bases and at J to 8 bases, leaving 8 bases not matched to a gene. The germline V gene has CDR1 SGHVS and CDR2 FNYEAQ. CDR3 length: 13 residues. DNA for the CDR3: TGTGCCAGCAGCCAAAACAGGGGTGGCGGCTACACCTTC. This gives the protein CASSQNRGGGYTF.

This clone was seen a handful of times. The chain carries TRBV5-1 and TRBJ2-7; the D gene is possibly TRBD1 (5 bases). Per the germline V gene, CDR1 is SGHRS and CDR2 is YFSETQ. V was cut by 7 bases and J by 0 bases, with 17 bases left in between. The CDR3 has 15 residues. CDR3 nucleotides: TGCGCCAGCTTTGACCCGACAGACTCCTCCTACGAGCAGTACTTC. This encodes CASFDPTDSSYEQYF.

Comments on this clone: The junction shows a germline mismatch at one end, possibly a read error. The chain combines TRBV28 with TRBJ2-7; a weak D match, TRBD2 (5 bases). The CDR3 contains 12 residues. Germline CDR1 is MDHEN and CDR2 is SYDVKM. The CDR3 here is CASRTATYEQYF. The CDR3 DNA reads TGTGCTAGCAGGACTGCTACCTACGAGCAGTACTTC.

The chain joins TRBV30 to TRBJ2-3; D perhaps matches TRBD2 (6 bases). Between the trimmed V and J ends, which lost 4 bases and 0 bases, there was a span of 17 bases. The CDR3 is 16 amino acids. The germline V gene encodes CDR1 GTSNPN and CDR2 SVGIG (reference sequence). The chain's CDR3 is CAWTAPGGFSTDTQYF. In DNA form, the CDR3 reads TGTGCCTGGACCGCCCCTGGGGGGTTTAGCACAGATACGCAGTATTTT.

This clone came up once. The genes are TRBV2 and TRBJ1-4; TRBD1 aligns across 8 bases. In germline, CDR1 is SNHLY, CDR2 FYNNEI. This CDR3 has 16 residues. Trimming removed 8 bases from V and 0 bases from J; junction bases left unmatched: 8. The CDR3 DNA follows: TGTGCCAGCGCTGGGACAGGTGGGGCAACTAATGAAAAACTGTTTTTT. It codes for CASAGTGGATNEKLFF.

The V and J genes are TRBV6-5 and TRBJ2-7; no definite D call. V was pared by 0 bases and J by 6 bases, with 12 bases between. CDR3 length equals 14 residues. The germline V gene encodes CDR1 MNHEY and CDR2 SVGAGI. The CDR3 nucleotides read TGTGCCAGCAGTTACTCGTCGGTAAATGGCGAGCAGTACTTC. It yields the protein CASSYSSVNGEQYF.

This chain connects TRBV18 to TRBJ1-2, with D hard to call. The CDR3 runs 13 residues. Trimming stripped 1 base from V and 3 bases from J, with 6 bases between. Germline assignment: CDR1 KGHSH and CDR2 LQKENI. The CDR3 nucleotides are TGTGCCAGCTCACCACAGTCAGACTATGGCTACACCTTC. It codes for CASSPQSDYGYTF.

The chain couples TRBV20-1 to TRBJ2-7; no definite D call. CDR1 DFQATT and CDR2 SNEGSKA come from the germline V gene (reference sequence). Trimming pared 6 bases from V and 5 bases from J, leaving 11 bases between. The CDR3 consists of 11 residues. As DNA, the CDR3 is TGCAGTGCCGGAGACCGAGACGAGCAGTACTTC. Translated, it gives CSAGDRDEQYF.

CDR3 amino acids: CASSPGRNYGYTF. The CDR3 DNA is TGTGCCAGCAGCCCCGGGAGGAACTATGGCTACACCTTC. The chain carries TRBV6-1 and TRBJ1-2; D unresolved. CDR1 is MNHNS and CDR2 is SASEGT in the germline V gene. V was trimmed by 6 bases and J by 2 bases, leaving 10 bases between them. The length of the CDR3 is 13 residues.

This clone occurred a few times. The chain combines TRBV9 with TRBJ1-5; the D gene is possibly TRBD1 (6 bases). The V gene's germline CDR1 is SGDLS and CDR2 YYNGEE. The CDR3 is 16 residues long. V lost 4 bases to trimming and J lost 0 bases, with 14 bases between them. The CDR3 is CASSLRQEYSNQPQHF. DNA for the CDR3: TGTGCCAGCAGCCTCCGACAGGAGTATAGCAATCAGCCCCAGCATTTT.

In the case of this clone: At one of its ends the junction is not consistent with the germline gene, which may arise from a read error. The rearrangement joins TRBV7-9 to TRBJ2-7, with 7 bases lining up with TRBD1. Germline values: CDR1 SEHNR, CDR2 FQNEAQ (reference sequence). The CDR3 extends over 12 amino acids. The CDR3 protein is CSSSTGDYEQYF. CDR3 DNA: TGTTCCAGCAGTACAGGGGACTACGAGCAGTACTTC.

The rearrangement joins TRBV19 to TRBJ1-4; the D gene is possibly TRBD1 (5 bases). With 3 bases removed from V and 8 bases from J, the gap between germline ends came to 13 bases. The germline CDR1 and CDR2 sequences are LNHDA and SQIVND (reference sequence). The CDR3 loop spans 14 amino acids. The CDR3 coding sequence is TGTGCCAGTAGTATCGGGAGGGGTGGGGAAAAACTGTTTTTT. This sequence encodes CASSIGRGGEKLFF.

V is TRBV2 and J is TRBJ2-7; TRBD1 matches at 7 bases. CDR1 and CDR2 (germline): SNHLY, FYNNEI. The J segment lost 1 base and the V segment lost 2 bases, leaving 2 bases of the junction unmatched. This CDR3 comprises 14 residues. The CDR3 is CASSERGQSYEQYF. DNA of the CDR3: TGTGCCAGCAGTGAAAGGGGACAGTCCTACGAGCAGTACTTC.

This clone has only one observation. The rearrangement links TRBV11-3 to TRBJ2-3; 12 positions agree with TRBD2. There are 18 residues in the CDR3. Germline V lookup: CDR1 SGHNT, CDR2 YENEEA. V was clipped by 5 bases and J by 2 bases; unmatched bases: 11. CDR3 protein: CASSPDPLAGGPTDTQYF. The CDR3 region has the DNA TGTGCCAGCAGCCCCGACCCTCTAGCGGGAGGGCCCACAGATACGCAGTATTTT.

The chain has TRBV20-1 and TRBJ1-2, with no clear D. The germline gives CDR1 DFQATT, CDR2 SNEGSKA (reference sequence). This CDR3 has 11 residues. Trimming removed 4 bases from V and 1 base from J, with 4 bases in between. CDR3 DNA sequence: TGCAGTGCTACCGTTAACTATGGCTACACCTTC. Translation: CSATVNYGYTF.

This chain links TRBV18 with TRBJ2-7; 7 bases are a match to TRBD1. With V trimmed by 3 bases and J by 2 bases, 4 bases remained unmatched. The CDR3 contains 14 residues. Per germline, CDR1 KGHSH and CDR2 LQKENI. The CDR3 DNA reads TGTGCCAGCTCACCGGGCCAGGGGGCCTACGAGCAGTACTTC. Protein sequence: CASSPGQGAYEQYF.

V gene TRBV4-1 combines with J gene TRBJ2-7; no definite D call. The CDR3 has 16 residues. CDR1 MGHRA and CDR2 YSYEKL come from the germline V gene. V gave up 5 bases and J gave up 0 bases, with 17 bases separating them. The CDR3 DNA reads as TGCGCCAGCAGCAGTACCTGGCAGGCCAGCTCCTACGAGCAGTACTTC. It specifies CASSSTWQASSYEQYF.

The gene calls are TRBV28 and TRBJ2-7, with TRBD2 identical over 9 bases. The germline CDR1 and CDR2 sequences are MDHEN and SYDVKM. The V gene end was trimmed by 1 base and the J gene end by 6 bases; junction bases not matched to a gene: 7. This CDR3 region has 15 residues. CDR3: CASSLLAGGPGEQYF. The CDR3 DNA sequence: TGTGCCAGCAGTTTATTGGCGGGAGGGCCGGGCGAGCAGTACTTC.

This clone has a single count. The genes are TRBV5-4 and TRBJ2-5, with a weak D call TRBD2 (6 bases). The end of the DNA fits TRBJ2-7 better, so the J call may be wrong. The germline V gene has CDR1 SGHNT and CDR2 YYREEE (reference sequence). The length of the CDR3 is 13 residues. The CDR3 sequence: CASRDAGNYEQYF. CDR3 nucleotides: TGTGCCAGCCGCGACGCGGGAAACTACGAGCAGTACTTC.